The 21 T cell receptor beta chains in this list originate from one sample, sequenced in a study of blood T cell repertoires in COVID-19. The method was immunoSEQ multiplex PCR; TCRdb's version includes in-frame clones alone and lacks a portion of them. The profile shows about 370,000 clones, about 87% of them singletons. Sequenced input: peripheral blood. The receptors were gathered from a young woman with COVID-19, enrolled during active disease.

CDR3 protein: CASRRTGSGMIRNTEAFF. The CDR3 bases are TGTGCCAGCAGACGCACAGGGTCAGGTATGATTAGAAACACTGAAGCTTTCTTT. This rearrangement joins TRBV5-6 to TRBJ1-1; tentatively, D is TRBD1 (6 bases). V lost 5 bases and J lost 2, with 25 bases in between. There are 18 residues in the CDR3. The germline V gene has CDR1 SGHDT and CDR2 YYEEEE.

The chain links TRBV28 to TRBJ2-1; 10 nucleotides agree with TRBD2. Germline V gene data show CDR1 as MDHEN and CDR2 as SYDVKM. This CDR3 contains 19 residues. V lost 1 base and J lost 1; bases outside the gene matches: 10. The CDR3 spells CASSLSQGLAGVSYNEQFF. The CDR3 DNA is TGTGCCAGCAGTTTATCCCAGGGCCTAGCGGGAGTTTCCTACAATGAGCAGTTCTTC.

The rearrangement links TRBV7-8 to TRBJ2-7; 10 bases fit TRBD1. V shed 5 bases and J 9 bases; nucleotides not matched to a gene: 10. Germline-derived CDR1 and CDR2 are SGHVS and FQNEAQ. This CDR3 spans 14 amino acids. In nucleotides, the CDR3 is TGTGCCAGCAGCCCCGCGGGACAGGGGAATGGGCAGTACTTC. Translation: CASSPAGQGNGQYF.

The rearrangement links TRBV5-1 to TRBJ2-6; 8 nucleotides agree with TRBD1. Trimming took 8 bases from V and 12 from J; bases not matched to a gene: 13. Germline values: CDR1 SGHRS, CDR2 YFSETQ. The CDR3 has 14 amino acids. Here the CDR3 DNA reads TGCGCCAGTTCTAATGGACAGGGCGCGTCCGTCCTGACTTTC. It encodes CASSNGQGASVLTF.

V usage is TRBV3-1 (or the pseudogene TRBV3-2) and J usage is TRBJ2-5; 9 nucleotides line up with TRBD2. The CDR3 length is 14 residues. The trim removed 2 bases at V and 7 bases at J, leaving 5 bases unmatched. Germline lookup yields CDR1 LGHDT and CDR2 YNNKEL (reference sequence). The CDR3 DNA is TGTGCCAGCAGCCAATGGCGGGAGGGAGTGACCCAGTACTTC. This translates into CASSQWREGVTQYF.

This clone has only a few counts. The chain has TRBV30 and TRBJ1-1, with D unclear. The germline gives CDR1 GTSNPN, CDR2 SVGIG (reference sequence). Trimming left V 8 bases short and J 1 base short, with 8 bases between. The CDR3 runs 11 residues. The CDR3 DNA reads as TGTGCCACAGCCCAGAACACTGAAGCTTTCTTT. It specifies CATAQNTEAFF. Using reference TRBV30 and TRBJ1-1 for the parts outside the CDR3, the full variable domain is SQTIHQWPATLVQPVGSPLSLECTVEGTSNPNLYWYRQAAGRGLQLLFYSVGIGQISSEVPQNLSASRPQDRQFILSSKKLLLSDSGFYLCATAQNTEAFFGQGTRLTVV.

The chain carries TRBV24-1 and TRBJ2-3; 12 nucleotides agree with TRBD2. After removal of 5 bases from V and 5 bases from J, the junction contained 13 bases not matched to a gene. The V gene's germline CDR1 is KGHDR and CDR2 SFDVKD. CDR3 size: 18 residues. The CDR3 coding sequence is TGTGCCACCAGTGGATCACGACTAGCGGGGGCCTCTGGAGATACGCAGTATTTT. This translates into CATSGSRLAGASGDTQYF.

J is TRBJ2-4 and V is TRBV23-1; no firm D call. TRBV23-1 is an ORF, and what it does is uncertain. Trimming took off 4 bases at V and 0 bases at J, with 7 bases between the two ends. The CDR3 sequence is 14 residues long. The CDR3 here is CASSLRSAKNIQYF. DNA for the CDR3: TGCGCCAGCAGTCTCCGGTCAGCCAAAAACATTCAGTACTTC.

The rearrangement links TRBV19 to TRBJ2-3, with no clear D. The CDR3 is 14 residues long. V was clipped by 3 bases and J by 0 bases, with 7 bases between them. In germline, CDR1 is LNHDA, CDR2 SQIVND (reference sequence). This chain's CDR3 is CASSILLSTDTQYF. The CDR3 coding sequence is TGTGCCAGTAGTATCCTGTTAAGCACAGATACGCAGTATTTT.

The chain combines TRBV29-1 with TRBJ2-1, with TRBD2 identical over 14 bases. The CDR3 spans 15 residues. Germline V gene sequence: CDR1 SQVTM, CDR2 ANQGSEA. The V segment lost 7 bases and the J segment 7 bases; nucleotides outside the gene matches: 9. CDR3 region: CSAPRGLAGENEQFF. The DNA for the CDR3 is TGCAGCGCCCCTAGGGGACTAGCGGGAGAGAATGAGCAGTTCTTC.

V and J are TRBV10-2 and TRBJ2-6; D remains ambiguous. V lost 6 bases and J 1 base, leaving 4 bases between the germline ends. CDR1 and CDR2 (germline): WSHSY, SAAADI. CDR3 length: 13 residues. The CDR3 loop reads CASSLSGANVLTF. The CDR3 DNA is TGCGCCAGCAGCTTATCTGGGGCCAACGTCCTGACTTTC.

The chain recombines TRBV15 with TRBJ1-4, with no clear D. There are 13 residues in the CDR3. Deletions cut 0 bases from V and 8 bases from J, with 7 bases between. Germline V gene lookup returns CDR1 LNHNV and CDR2 YYDKDF (reference sequence). The CDR3 nucleotides read TGTGCCACCAGCAGAGATAGGAGGGAAAAACTGTTTTTT. Translated: CATSRDRREKLFF.

This clone has more than one count but fewer than ten. CDR3 in amino acids: CASSESRMGGQPQHF. CDR3 sequence (DNA): TGCGCCAGCAGTGAGTCCAGGATGGGGGGTCAGCCCCAGCATTTT. The rearrangement uses TRBV10-2 and TRBJ1-5; D is possibly TRBD1 (5 bases). CDR1 is WSHSY, CDR2 SAAADI, per germline. The CDR3 loop spans 15 amino acids. Trimming removed 0 bases from V and 6 bases from J, with 12 bases in between.

The V and J genes are TRBV28 and TRBJ1-5; weak D call: TRBD1 (6 bases). From germline, CDR1 is MDHEN and CDR2 SYDVKM. This CDR3 has 12 amino acids. V dropped 6 bases and J dropped 4 bases, with 7 bases sitting between them. The CDR3 nucleotides are TGTGCCAGCAGAGACAGGAATCAGCCCCAGCATTTT. Translation gives CASRDRNQPQHF.

This clone was seen only once. This chain joins TRBV5-1 and TRBJ2-3; 10 positions agree with TRBD1. V was pared by 8 bases and J by 4 bases, with 4 bases of the junction left unmatched. The CDR3 totals 13 residues. Germline CDR1 and CDR2: SGHRS and YFSETQ. The CDR3 DNA follows: TGCGCCAGTAGACAGGGGGCAGCAGATACGCAGTATTTT. Translation gives CASRQGAADTQYF.

The rearrangement joins TRBV30 to TRBJ2-1; D not resolved. The germline CDR1 and CDR2 sequences are GTSNPN and SVGIG (reference sequence). Trimming removed 3 bases from V and 0 bases from J, with 9 bases in between. The CDR3 runs to 14 residues. CDR3 nucleotide sequence: TGTGCCTGGAGCCTTAGCCTCTCCTACAATGAGCAGTTCTTC. This sequence encodes CAWSLSLSYNEQFF.

The rearrangement links TRBV7-6 to TRBJ2-3; TRBD1 agrees at 10 bases. This CDR3 is built from 15 residues. The J segment lost 3 bases and the V segment lost 5 bases, leaving 5 bases of the junction unmatched. Germline CDR1 is SGHVS and CDR2 is FNYEAQ. Written as DNA, the CDR3 is TGTGCCAGCAGCCCAGGACAGGGGGTTACAGATACGCAGTATTTT. Residues: CASSPGQGVTDTQYF. The complete variable domain, with remaining parts taken from reference TRBV7-6 and TRBJ2-3, reads GAGVSQSPRYKVTKRGQDVALRCDPISGHVSLYWYRQALGQGPEFLTYFNYEAQQDKSGLPNDRFSAERPEGSISTLTIQRTEQRDSAMYRCASSPGQGVTDTQYFGPGTRLTVL.

The chain links TRBV7-9 to TRBJ2-3; the match to TRBD1 covers 11 bases. CDR1 is SEHNR, CDR2 FQNEAQ, per germline (reference sequence). The CDR3 is 14 residues long. Trimming took 5 bases from V and 6 from J; bases not matched to a gene: 4. The CDR3 reads CASSPGQGADTQYF. CDR3 bases: TGTGCCAGCAGCCCAGGACAGGGGGCCGATACGCAGTATTTT.

The V and J genes are TRBV24-1 and TRBJ2-5; a possible D gene is TRBD2 (7 bases). This CDR3 contains 17 residues. Germline CDR1 is KGHDR and CDR2 is SFDVKD. V lost 1 base, J lost 0 bases, and 14 bases lay in between. The DNA for the CDR3 is TGTGCCACCAGTGATTTCGGCGGGGGCGAAAACCAAGAGACCCAGTACTTC. It is translated as CATSDFGGGENQETQYF.

The chain joins TRBV19 to TRBJ2-3, with 12 positions matching TRBD2. The CDR3 runs 15 residues. Germline CDR1 is LNHDA and CDR2 is SQIVND (reference sequence). The J segment lost 2 bases and the V segment lost 6 bases, leaving 3 bases of the junction unmatched. The CDR3 region has the DNA TGTGCCAGTAGGGGACTAGCGGGTAACACAGATACGCAGTATTTT. Encoded protein: CASRGLAGNTDTQYF.

The J gene is TRBJ1-3, the V gene TRBV30; possibly TRBD1 for D (6 bases). V gave up 0 bases and J gave up 4 bases, with 10 bases separating them. The germline V gene has CDR1 GTSNPN and CDR2 SVGIG (reference sequence). The CDR3 covers 14 residues. The CDR3 loop is CAWSVGRGGNTIYF. The CDR3 region has the DNA TGTGCCTGGAGTGTAGGCAGGGGAGGAAACACCATATATTTT.